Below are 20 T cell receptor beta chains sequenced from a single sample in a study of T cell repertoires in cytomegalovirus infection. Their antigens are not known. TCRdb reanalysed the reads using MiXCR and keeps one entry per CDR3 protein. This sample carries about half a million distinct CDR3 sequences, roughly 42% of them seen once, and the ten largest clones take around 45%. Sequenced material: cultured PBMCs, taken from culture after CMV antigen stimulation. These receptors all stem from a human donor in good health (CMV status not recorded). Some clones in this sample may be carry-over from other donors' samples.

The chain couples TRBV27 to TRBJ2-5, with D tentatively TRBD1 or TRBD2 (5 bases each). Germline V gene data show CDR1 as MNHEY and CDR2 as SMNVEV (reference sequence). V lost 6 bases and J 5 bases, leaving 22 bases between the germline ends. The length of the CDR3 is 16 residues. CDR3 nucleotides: TGTGCCAGCAGCTCGCCGGGGCGCAGGGCTATTGAGACCCAGTACTTC. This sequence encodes CASSSPGRRAIETQYF.

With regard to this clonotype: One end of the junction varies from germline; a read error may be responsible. In nucleotides, the CDR3 is TGCAGTGCAAGAGGGGGGGAGTCAGATACGCAGTATTTT. Protein product: CSARGGESDTQYF. The V call is TRBV20-1, the J call TRBJ2-3; tentatively, D is TRBD2 (7 bases). The CDR3 sequence is 13 residues long. CDR1 DFQATT and CDR2 SNEGSKA come from the germline V gene (reference sequence).

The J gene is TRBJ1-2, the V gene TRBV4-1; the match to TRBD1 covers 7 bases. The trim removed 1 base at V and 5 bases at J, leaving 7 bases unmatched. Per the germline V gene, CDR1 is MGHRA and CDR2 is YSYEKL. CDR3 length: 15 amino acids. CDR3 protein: CASSQVTGQSYGYTF. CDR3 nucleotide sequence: TGCGCCAGCAGCCAAGTGACAGGGCAATCTTATGGCTACACCTTC.

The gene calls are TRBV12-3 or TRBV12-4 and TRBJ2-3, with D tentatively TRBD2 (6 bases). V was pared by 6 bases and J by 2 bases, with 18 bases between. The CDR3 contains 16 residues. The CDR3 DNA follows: TGTGCCAGCAGGTTCCGGGGCGGGGTGATCACAGATACGCAGTATTTT. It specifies CASRFRGGVITDTQYF.

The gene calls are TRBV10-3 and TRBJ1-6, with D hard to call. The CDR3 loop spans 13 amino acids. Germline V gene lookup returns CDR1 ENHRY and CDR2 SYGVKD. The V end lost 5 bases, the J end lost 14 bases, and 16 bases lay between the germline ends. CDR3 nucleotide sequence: TGTGCCATCAGTCTGCAGGAAGACGCCACCCTCCACTTT. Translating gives CAISLQEDATLHF.

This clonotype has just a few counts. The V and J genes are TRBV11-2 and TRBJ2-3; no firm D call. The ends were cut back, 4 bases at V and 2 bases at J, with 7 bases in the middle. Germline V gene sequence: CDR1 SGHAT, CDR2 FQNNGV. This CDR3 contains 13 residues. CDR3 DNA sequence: TGTGCCAGCAGCTCGGAAAACACAGATACGCAGTATTTT. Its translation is CASSSENTDTQYF.

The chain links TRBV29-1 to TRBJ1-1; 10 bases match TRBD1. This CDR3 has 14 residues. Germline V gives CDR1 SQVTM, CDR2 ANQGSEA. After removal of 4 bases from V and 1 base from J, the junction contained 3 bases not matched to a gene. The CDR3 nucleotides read TGCAGCGTTGGACAGGGGGCGCGGAACACTGAAGCTTTCTTT. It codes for CSVGQGARNTEAFF. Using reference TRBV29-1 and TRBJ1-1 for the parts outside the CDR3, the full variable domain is SAVISQKPSRDICQRGTSLTIQCQVDSQVTMMFWYRQQPGQSLTLIATANQGSEATYESGFVIDKFPISRPNLTFSTLTVSNMSPEDSSIYLCSVGQGARNTEAFFGQGTRLTVV.

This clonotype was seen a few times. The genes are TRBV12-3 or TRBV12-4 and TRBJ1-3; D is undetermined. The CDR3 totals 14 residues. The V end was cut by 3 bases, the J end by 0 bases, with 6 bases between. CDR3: CASSFSVSGNTIYF. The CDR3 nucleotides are TGTGCCAGCAGTTTTTCGGTCTCTGGAAACACCATATATTTT.

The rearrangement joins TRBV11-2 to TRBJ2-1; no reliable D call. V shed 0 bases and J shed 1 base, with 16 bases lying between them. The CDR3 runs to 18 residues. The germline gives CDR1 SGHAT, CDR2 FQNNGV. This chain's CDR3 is CASSLDPRTVISYNEQFF. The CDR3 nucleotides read TGTGCCAGCAGCTTAGATCCCCGGACCGTTATTTCCTACAATGAGCAGTTCTTC. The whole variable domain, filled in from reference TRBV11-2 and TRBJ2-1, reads EAGVAQSPRYKIIEKRQSVAFWCNPISGHATLYWYQQILGQGPKLLIQFQNNGVVDDSQLPKDRFSAERLKGVDSTLKIQPAKLEDSAVYLCASSLDPRTVISYNEQFFGPGTRLTVL.

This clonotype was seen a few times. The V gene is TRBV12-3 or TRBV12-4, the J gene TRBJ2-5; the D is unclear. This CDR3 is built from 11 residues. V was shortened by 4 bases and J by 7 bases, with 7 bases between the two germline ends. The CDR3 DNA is TGTGCCAGCAGTTCCCTGGGGACCCAGTACTTC. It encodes CASSSLGTQYF.

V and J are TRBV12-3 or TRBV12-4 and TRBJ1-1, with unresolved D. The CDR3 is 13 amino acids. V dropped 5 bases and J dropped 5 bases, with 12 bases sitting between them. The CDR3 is CASSPPVGTEAFF. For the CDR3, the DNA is TGTGCCAGCAGTCCCCCGGTTGGAACTGAAGCTTTCTTT.

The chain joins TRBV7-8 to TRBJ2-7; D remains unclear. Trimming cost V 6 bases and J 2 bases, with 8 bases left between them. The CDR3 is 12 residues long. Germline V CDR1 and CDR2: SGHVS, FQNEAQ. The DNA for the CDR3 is TGTGCCAGCAGTGGTCTGACCTACGAGCAGTACTTC. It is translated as CASSGLTYEQYF.

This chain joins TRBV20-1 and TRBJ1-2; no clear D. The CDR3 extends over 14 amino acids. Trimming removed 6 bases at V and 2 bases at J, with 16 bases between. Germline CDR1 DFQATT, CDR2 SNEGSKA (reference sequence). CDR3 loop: CSAPGSVANYGYTF. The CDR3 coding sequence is TGCAGTGCCCCGGGGTCCGTCGCAAACTATGGCTACACCTTC.

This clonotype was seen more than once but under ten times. The CDR3 loop reads CASSLASSGFRSGNTIYF. The CDR3 bases are TGTGCCAGCAGCTTAGCGAGCTCGGGGTTTAGGTCTGGAAACACCATATATTTT. The J gene is TRBJ1-3, the V gene TRBV7-2; D is undetermined. This CDR3 contains 18 residues. V gave up 0 bases and J gave up 1 base, with 16 bases separating them. Per the germline V gene, CDR1 is SGHTA and CDR2 is FQGNSA. The full variable domain, completed using reference TRBV7-2 and TRBJ1-3, is GAGVSQSPSNKVTEKGKDVELRCDPISGHTALYWYRQSLGQGLEFLIYFQGNSAPDKSGLPSDRFSAERTGGSVSTLTIQRTQQEDSAVYLCASSLASSGFRSGNTIYFGEGSWLTVV.

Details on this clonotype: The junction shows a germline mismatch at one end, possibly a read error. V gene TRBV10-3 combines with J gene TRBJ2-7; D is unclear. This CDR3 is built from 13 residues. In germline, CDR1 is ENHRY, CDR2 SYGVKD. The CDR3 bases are TGTGCCGTCAGTGAGTCGGGCCGCTACGAGCAGTACTTC. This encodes CAVSESGRYEQYF.

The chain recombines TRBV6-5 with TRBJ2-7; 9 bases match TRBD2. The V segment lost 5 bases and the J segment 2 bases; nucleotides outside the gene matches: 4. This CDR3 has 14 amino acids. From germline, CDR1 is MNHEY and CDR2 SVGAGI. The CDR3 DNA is TGTGCCAGCAGTACGACTAGCGGAGCCTACGAGCAGTACTTC. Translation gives CASSTTSGAYEQYF.

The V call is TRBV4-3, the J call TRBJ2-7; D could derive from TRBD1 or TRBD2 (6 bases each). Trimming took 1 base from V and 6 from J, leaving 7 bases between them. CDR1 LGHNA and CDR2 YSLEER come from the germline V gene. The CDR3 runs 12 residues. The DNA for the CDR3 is TGCGCCAGCAGCCAAGCGGGGGCCGAGCAGTACTTC. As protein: CASSQAGAEQYF.

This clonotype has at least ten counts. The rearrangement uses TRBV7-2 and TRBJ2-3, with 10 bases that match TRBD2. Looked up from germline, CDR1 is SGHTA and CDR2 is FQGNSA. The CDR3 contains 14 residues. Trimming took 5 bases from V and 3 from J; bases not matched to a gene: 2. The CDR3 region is CASSLGLATDTQYF. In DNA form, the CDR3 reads TGTGCCAGCAGCCTGGGACTAGCGACAGATACGCAGTATTTT.

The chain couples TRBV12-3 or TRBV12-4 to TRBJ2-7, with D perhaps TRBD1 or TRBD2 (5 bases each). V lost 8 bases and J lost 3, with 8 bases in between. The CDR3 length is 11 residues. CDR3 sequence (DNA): TGTGCCAGCGGGGACGACTACGAGCAGTACTTC. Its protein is CASGDDYEQYF.

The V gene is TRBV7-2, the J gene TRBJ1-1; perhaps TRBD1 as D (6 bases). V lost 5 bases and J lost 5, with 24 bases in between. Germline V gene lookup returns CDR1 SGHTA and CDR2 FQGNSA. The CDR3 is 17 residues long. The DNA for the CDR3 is TGTGCCAGCAGCCCGACCCGGGGGGCCAGGGTTTGGACTGAAGCTTTCTTT. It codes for CASSPTRGARVWTEAFF.